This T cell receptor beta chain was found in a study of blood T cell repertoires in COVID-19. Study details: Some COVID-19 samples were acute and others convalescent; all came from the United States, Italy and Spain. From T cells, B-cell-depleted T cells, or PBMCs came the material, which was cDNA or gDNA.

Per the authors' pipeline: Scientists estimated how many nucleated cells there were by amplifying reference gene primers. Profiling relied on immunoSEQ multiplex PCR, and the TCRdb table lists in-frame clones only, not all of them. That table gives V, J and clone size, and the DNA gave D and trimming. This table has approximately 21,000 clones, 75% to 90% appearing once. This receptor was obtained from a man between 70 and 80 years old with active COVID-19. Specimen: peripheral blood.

Here the CDR3 DNA reads TGTGCCAGCAGCTCCTCTAGCGGGGGGTTCACAGATACGCAGTATTTT. Encoded protein: CASSSSSGGFTDTQYF. This rearrangement joins TRBV7-3 to TRBJ2-3; 11 nucleotides align to TRBD2. CDR1 and CDR2 (germline): SGHTA, FQGTGA. This CDR3 comprises 16 residues. Trimming at V came to 4 bases and at J to 2 bases, leaving 5 bases not matched to a gene.